Given below is one TCR beta chain in context. These data are taken from a study of blood T cell repertoires in COVID-19. Study in general: Some COVID-19 samples were acute and others convalescent; all came from the United States, Italy and Spain. PBMCs, B-cell-depleted T cells, or T cells were the source of the cDNA or gDNA that made up the material.

Followed over time, Seattle patients had been enrolled while infection was active. The ends lost 5 bases at V and 8 bases at J; junction bases unmatched: 11. The germline V gene has CDR1 SEHNR and CDR2 FQNEAQ (reference sequence). The CDR3 runs 15 residues. The protocol was immunoSEQ multiplex PCR, while the TCRdb copy is restricted to in-frame clones and leaves out a portion. Of 200,000 to 250,000 clones in the sample, around 90% were seen once. The clonotype was recovered from a man aged 25-45 years with COVID-19, enrolled during active disease. Sequencing was done on a sample of peripheral blood. This chain uses TRBV7-9 with TRBJ1-2, with 10 nucleotides matching TRBD1. This chain's CDR3 is CASSPPGQGMSGYTF. The DNA of the CDR3 is TGTGCCAGCAGCCCCCCGGGACAGGGGATGTCGGGCTACACCTTC.